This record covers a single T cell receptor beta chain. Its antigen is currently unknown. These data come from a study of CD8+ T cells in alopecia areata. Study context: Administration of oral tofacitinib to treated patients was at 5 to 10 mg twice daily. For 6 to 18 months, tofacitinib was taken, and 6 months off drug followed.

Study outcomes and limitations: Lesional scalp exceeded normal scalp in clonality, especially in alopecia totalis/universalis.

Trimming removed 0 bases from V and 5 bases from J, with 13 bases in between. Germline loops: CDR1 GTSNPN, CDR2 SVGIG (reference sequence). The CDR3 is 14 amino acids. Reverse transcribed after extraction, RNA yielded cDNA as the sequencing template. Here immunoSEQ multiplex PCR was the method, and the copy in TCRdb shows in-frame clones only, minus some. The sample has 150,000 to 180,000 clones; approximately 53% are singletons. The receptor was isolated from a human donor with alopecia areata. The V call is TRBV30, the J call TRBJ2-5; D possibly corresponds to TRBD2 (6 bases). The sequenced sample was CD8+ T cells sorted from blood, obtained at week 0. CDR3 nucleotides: TGTGCCTGGAGTGTTACCGGGAGCGGGGAGACCCAGTACTTC. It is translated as CAWSVTGSGETQYF.